This T cell receptor (beta chain) is from a study of blood T cell repertoires in COVID-19. Turning to the study itself: Samples came from the United States, Italy and Spain, spanning acute and convalescent COVID-19.

With V trimmed by 4 bases and J by 12 bases, 8 bases remained unmatched. Germline CDR1 and CDR2: SGHAT and FQNNGV. The CDR3 is made up of 14 amino acids. The assay was immunoSEQ multiplex PCR, and TCRdb's table has in-frame clones only and misses some. The sample has 60,000 to 75,000 clones, 88% seen once. This sequence originates from a human donor in a cohort sampled during active COVID-19. This chain uses TRBV11-2 with TRBJ1-6; TRBD1 agrees at 8 bases. Material: peripheral blood. CDR3 protein: CASSYRTGREPLHF. The CDR3 bases are TGTGCCAGCAGCTACCGGACAGGGCGGGAACCCCTCCACTTT.